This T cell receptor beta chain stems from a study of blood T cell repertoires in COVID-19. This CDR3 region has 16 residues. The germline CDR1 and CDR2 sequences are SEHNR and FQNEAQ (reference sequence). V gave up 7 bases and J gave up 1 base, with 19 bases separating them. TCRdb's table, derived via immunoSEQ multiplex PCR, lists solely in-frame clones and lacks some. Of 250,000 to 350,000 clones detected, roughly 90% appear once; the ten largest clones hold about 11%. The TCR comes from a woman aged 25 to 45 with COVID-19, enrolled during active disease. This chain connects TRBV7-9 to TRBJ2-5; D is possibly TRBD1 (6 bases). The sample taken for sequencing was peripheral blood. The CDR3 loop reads CASTDGQTQSQETQYF. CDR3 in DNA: TGTGCCAGCACCGACGGACAGACTCAATCCCAAGAGACCCAGTACTTC.